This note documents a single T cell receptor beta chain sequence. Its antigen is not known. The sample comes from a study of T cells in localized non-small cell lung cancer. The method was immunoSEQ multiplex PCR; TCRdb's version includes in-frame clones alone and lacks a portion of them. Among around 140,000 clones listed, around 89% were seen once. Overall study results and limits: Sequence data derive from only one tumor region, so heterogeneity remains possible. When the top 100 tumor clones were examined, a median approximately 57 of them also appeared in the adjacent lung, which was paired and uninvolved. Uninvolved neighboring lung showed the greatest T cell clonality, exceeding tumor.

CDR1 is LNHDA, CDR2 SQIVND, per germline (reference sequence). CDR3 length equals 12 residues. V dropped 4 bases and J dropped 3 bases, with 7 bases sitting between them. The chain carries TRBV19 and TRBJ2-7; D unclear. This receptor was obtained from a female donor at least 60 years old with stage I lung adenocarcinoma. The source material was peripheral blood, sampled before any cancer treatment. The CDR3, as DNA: TGTGCCAGTAGTAGGAGTGGCTACGAGCAGTACTTC. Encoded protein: CASSRSGYEQYF.